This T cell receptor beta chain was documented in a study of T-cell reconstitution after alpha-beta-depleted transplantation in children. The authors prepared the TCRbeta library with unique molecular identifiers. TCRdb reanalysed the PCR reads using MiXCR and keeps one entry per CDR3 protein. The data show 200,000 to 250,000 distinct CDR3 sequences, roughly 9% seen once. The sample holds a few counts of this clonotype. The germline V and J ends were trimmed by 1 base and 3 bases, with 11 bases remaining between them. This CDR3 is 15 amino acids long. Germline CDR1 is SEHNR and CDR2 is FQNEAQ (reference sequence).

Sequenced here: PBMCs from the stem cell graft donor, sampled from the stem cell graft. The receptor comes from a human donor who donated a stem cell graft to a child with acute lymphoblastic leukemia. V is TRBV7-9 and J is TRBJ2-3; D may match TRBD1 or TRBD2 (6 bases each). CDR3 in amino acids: CASSLGQGRTDTQYF. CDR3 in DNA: TGTGCCAGCAGCTTAGGCCAGGGGAGGACAGATACGCAGTATTTT.